Given below is one T cell receptor (beta chain) in context. Assay: immunoSEQ multiplex PCR; the TCRdb copy retains only in-frame clones and omits some. The sample carries about 35,000 clones, around 74% recorded once. This specimen belongs to a study of OX40 agonist ivuxolimab in advanced cancers. The source of this sequence is an adult with an advanced solid tumor such as melanoma, head and neck, liver or kidney cancer. The material sequenced was CD4+ or CD8+ T cells sorted from blood, taken in a trial of the OX40 agonist ivuxolimab.

CDR3 nucleotide sequence: TGTGCCAGCAATTTAGGGGGGACACTTAATGAAAAACTGTTTTTT. Protein sequence: CASNLGGTLNEKLFF. The J gene is TRBJ1-4, the V gene TRBV6-1; D may be TRBD1 (6 bases). Germline CDR1 MNHNS, CDR2 SASEGT. This CDR3 is built from 15 residues. V lost 7 bases and J 4 bases, leaving 16 bases between the germline ends.